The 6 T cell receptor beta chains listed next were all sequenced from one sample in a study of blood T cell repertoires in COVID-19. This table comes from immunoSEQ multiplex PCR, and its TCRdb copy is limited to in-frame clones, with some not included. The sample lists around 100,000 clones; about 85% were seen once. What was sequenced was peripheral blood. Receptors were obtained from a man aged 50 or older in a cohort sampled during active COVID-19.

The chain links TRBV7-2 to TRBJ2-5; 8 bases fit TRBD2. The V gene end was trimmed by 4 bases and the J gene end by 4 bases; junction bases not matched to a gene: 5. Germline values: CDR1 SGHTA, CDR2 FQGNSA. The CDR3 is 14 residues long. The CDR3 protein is CASSSGLVPETQYF. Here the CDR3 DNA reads TGTGCCAGCAGCTCGGGACTAGTCCCAGAGACCCAGTACTTC. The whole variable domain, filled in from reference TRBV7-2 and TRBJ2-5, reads GAGVSQSPSNKVTEKGKDVELRCDPISGHTALYWYRQSLGQGLEFLIYFQGNSAPDKSGLPSDRFSAERTGGSVSTLTIQRTQQEDSAVYLCASSSGLVPETQYFGPGTRLLVL.

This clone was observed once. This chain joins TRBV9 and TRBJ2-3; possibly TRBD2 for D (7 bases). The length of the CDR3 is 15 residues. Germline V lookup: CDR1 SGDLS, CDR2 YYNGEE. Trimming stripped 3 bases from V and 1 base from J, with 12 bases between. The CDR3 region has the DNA TGTGCCAGCAGCGGGGGGGGGCGGGGCACAGATACGCAGTATTTT. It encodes CASSGGGRGTDTQYF.

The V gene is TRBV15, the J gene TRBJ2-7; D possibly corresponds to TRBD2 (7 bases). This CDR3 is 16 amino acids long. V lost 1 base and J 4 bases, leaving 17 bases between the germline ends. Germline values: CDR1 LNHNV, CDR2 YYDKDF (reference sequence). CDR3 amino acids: CATSRAGGSLCYEQYV. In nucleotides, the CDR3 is TGTGCCACCAGCAGAGCGGGGGGCTCGCTTTGTTACGAGCAGTACGTC.

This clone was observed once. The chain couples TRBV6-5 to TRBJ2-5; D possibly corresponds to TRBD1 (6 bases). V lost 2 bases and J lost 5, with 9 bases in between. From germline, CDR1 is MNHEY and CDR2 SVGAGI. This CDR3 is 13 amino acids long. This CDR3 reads CASSYTRGETQYF. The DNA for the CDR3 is TGTGCCAGCAGTTACACTAGGGGGGAGACCCAGTACTTC.

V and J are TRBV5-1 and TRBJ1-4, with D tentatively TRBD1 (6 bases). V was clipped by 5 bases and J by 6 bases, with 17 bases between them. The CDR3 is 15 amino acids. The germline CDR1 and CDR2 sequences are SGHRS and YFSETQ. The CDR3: CASRRGRDKYEKLFF. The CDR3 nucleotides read TGCGCCAGCAGACGCGGCCGGGACAAGTATGAAAAACTGTTTTTT.

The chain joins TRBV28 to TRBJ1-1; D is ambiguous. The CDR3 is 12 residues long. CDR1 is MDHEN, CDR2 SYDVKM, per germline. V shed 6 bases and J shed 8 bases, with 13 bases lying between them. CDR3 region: CASSLRPPEAFF. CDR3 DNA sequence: TGTGCCAGCAGCCTGAGGCCCCCGGAAGCTTTCTTT.